Described below is a single T cell receptor (beta chain) sequence and its context. The sample originates from a study of blood T cell repertoires in COVID-19. The data were produced by immunoSEQ multiplex PCR, yet TCRdb's version contains in-frame clones alone and is incomplete. The data show 120,000 to 150,000 clones, about 90% seen once. Germline-derived CDR1 and CDR2 are ENHRY and SYGVKD. Trimming shortened V by 9 bases and J by 9 bases, and 23 bases separated the two germline ends. The CDR3 runs to 14 residues. The J gene is TRBJ1-1, the V gene TRBV10-3; a possible D gene is TRBD1 (5 bases). The TCR comes from a woman in her forties who had been exposed to COVID-19. Source material: PBMCs or T cells enriched from blood (not recorded which). The CDR3 DNA reads as TGTGCCATTGGGGACGGAGGGAGGAACCTAAAAGCTTTCTTT. Its translation is CAIGDGGRNLKAFF.